These T cell receptor beta chains were read from a single sample in a study of cytomegalovirus exposure and HLA in healthy donors. The method was immunoSEQ multiplex PCR; TCRdb's version includes in-frame clones alone and lacks a portion of them. Here the sample spans 150,000 to 200,000 clones, more than 70% being singletons. The sample taken for sequencing was PBMCs. Receptors originate from a middle-aged woman in good health and CMV-seropositive. CDR3s include the opening cysteine and the closing phenylalanine or tryptophan. Each record gives: clone size, D gene, J gene, V gene, CDR3 protein, CDR3 DNA. D genes are given only for firm matches. Not all rows give a size; the values are once, few, many and, for expanded clones, a class.

clone_size: NA
d_call: NA
j_call: TRBJ1-1
v_call: TRBV5-4
cdr3_aa: CASSLVGAVNTEAFF
cdr3_nt: TGTGCCAGCAGCTTGGTGGGGGCAGTGAACACTGAAGCTTTCTTT

clone_size: NA
d_call: NA
j_call: TRBJ2-7
v_call: TRBV27
cdr3_aa: CASSLQRNSYEQYF
cdr3_nt: TGTGCCAGCAGTCTCCAGCGGAACTCCTACGAGCAGTACTTC

clone_size: NA
d_call: NA
j_call: TRBJ1-2
v_call: TRBV28
cdr3_aa: CASSSDSSFYGYTF
cdr3_nt: TGTGCCAGCAGCTCGGACAGTAGCTTCTATGGCTACACCTTC

clone_size: NA
d_call: NA
j_call: TRBJ2-3
v_call: TRBV4-3
cdr3_aa: CASSQDFGGRLDTQYF
cdr3_nt: TGCGCCAGCAGCCAAGATTTCGGGGGGCGCTTAGATACGCAGTATTTT

clone_size: NA
d_call: TRBD1
j_call: TRBJ1-3
v_call: TRBV28
cdr3_aa: CASTRTGNPLSGNTIYF
cdr3_nt: TGTGCCAGCACCAGGACAGGAAACCCCCTCTCTGGAAACACCATATATTTT

clone_size: once
d_call: TRBD2
j_call: TRBJ2-5
v_call: TRBV9
cdr3_aa: CASSASGLAGSSQYF
cdr3_nt: TGTGCCAGCAGCGCCTCGGGACTAGCGGGTAGCAGCCAGTACTTC

clone_size: NA
d_call: TRBD2
j_call: TRBJ2-2
v_call: TRBV6-4
cdr3_aa: CASSASSGRISGELFF
cdr3_nt: TGTGCCAGCAGTGCGTCTAGCGGGAGGATTTCCGGGGAGCTGTTTTTT

clone_size: few
d_call: TRBD1
j_call: TRBJ2-1
v_call: TRBV7-6
cdr3_aa: CASSPYRGSYNEQFF
cdr3_nt: TGTGCCAGCAGCCCATACAGGGGTTCCTACAATGAGCAGTTCTTC

clone_size: once
d_call: TRBD2
j_call: TRBJ2-1
v_call: TRBV7-3
cdr3_aa: CASSRRGLAGEYDNEQFF
cdr3_nt: TGTGCCAGCAGCCGCCGAGGACTAGCGGGAGAGTACGACAATGAGCAGTTCTTC

clone_size: NA
d_call: TRBD1
j_call: TRBJ1-2
v_call: TRBV6-1
cdr3_aa: CASSVGQGGNYGYTF
cdr3_nt: TGTGCCAGCAGTGTAGGGCAGGGGGGTAACTATGGCTACACCTTC

clone_size: NA
d_call: TRBD1
j_call: TRBJ1-2
v_call: TRBV7-9
cdr3_aa: CASSLTRTGAGYTF
cdr3_nt: TGTGCCAGCAGCTTAACCCGGACAGGGGCTGGCTACACCTTC

clone_size: NA
d_call: NA
j_call: TRBJ2-2
v_call: TRBV19
cdr3_aa: CASSRRLGQATGELFF
cdr3_nt: TGTGCCAGTAGTAGACGCCTGGGGCAGGCCACCGGGGAGCTGTTTTTT

clone_size: NA
d_call: NA
j_call: TRBJ2-1
v_call: TRBV27
cdr3_aa: CASSLESTAPSYNEQFF
cdr3_nt: TGTGCCAGCAGTTTAGAATCTACAGCACCCTCCTACAATGAGCAGTTCTTC

clone_size: NA
d_call: NA
j_call: TRBJ1-3
v_call: TRBV10-2
cdr3_aa: CASSESMGRSGNTIYF
cdr3_nt: TGCGCCAGCAGTGAGTCGATGGGGCGTTCTGGAAACACCATATATTTT

clone_size: NA
d_call: NA
j_call: TRBJ1-4
v_call: TRBV11-2
cdr3_aa: CASSTKGGGNEKLFF
cdr3_nt: TGTGCCAGCAGCACTAAGGGCGGGGGTAATGAAAAACTGTTTTTT

clone_size: few
d_call: NA
j_call: TRBJ1-4
v_call: TRBV28
cdr3_aa: CASSPMTRGFGEKLFF
cdr3_nt: TGTGCCAGCAGTCCAATGACCAGGGGCTTCGGAGAAAAACTGTTTTTT

clone_size: NA
d_call: NA
j_call: TRBJ2-1
v_call: TRBV10-1
cdr3_aa: CASSTGFTYNEQFF
cdr3_nt: TGCGCCAGCAGCACAGGTTTTACCTACAATGAGCAGTTCTTC

clone_size: NA
d_call: NA
j_call: TRBJ1-5
v_call: TRBV6-5
cdr3_aa: CASARRGFNQPQHF
cdr3_nt: TGTGCCAGCGCCCGGAGGGGATTTAATCAGCCCCAGCATTTT

clone_size: NA
d_call: TRBD2
j_call: TRBJ2-5
v_call: TRBV27
cdr3_aa: CASSLRTSGRSTQYF
cdr3_nt: TGTGCCAGCAGTCTAAGGACTAGCGGGAGATCTACCCAGTACTTC

clone_size: NA
d_call: TRBD1
j_call: TRBJ2-2
v_call: TRBV27
cdr3_aa: CASSPATGVTGELFF
cdr3_nt: TGTGCCAGCAGCCCCGCGACAGGGGTCACCGGGGAGCTGTTTTTT

clone_size: NA
d_call: NA
j_call: TRBJ2-3
v_call: TRBV2
cdr3_aa: CASRERTSTDTQYF
cdr3_nt: TGTGCCAGCAGGGAGAGGACTAGCACAGATACGCAGTATTTT

clone_size: NA
d_call: TRBD1
j_call: TRBJ1-4
v_call: TRBV2
cdr3_aa: CASSGTQGANEKLFF
cdr3_nt: TGTGCCAGCAGTGGGACACAGGGGGCGAATGAAAAACTGTTTTTT

clone_size: NA
d_call: TRBD1
j_call: TRBJ1-1
v_call: TRBV28
cdr3_aa: CASRSRGPGTEAFF
cdr3_nt: TGTGCCAGCAGATCGAGGGGGCCCGGCACTGAAGCTTTCTTT